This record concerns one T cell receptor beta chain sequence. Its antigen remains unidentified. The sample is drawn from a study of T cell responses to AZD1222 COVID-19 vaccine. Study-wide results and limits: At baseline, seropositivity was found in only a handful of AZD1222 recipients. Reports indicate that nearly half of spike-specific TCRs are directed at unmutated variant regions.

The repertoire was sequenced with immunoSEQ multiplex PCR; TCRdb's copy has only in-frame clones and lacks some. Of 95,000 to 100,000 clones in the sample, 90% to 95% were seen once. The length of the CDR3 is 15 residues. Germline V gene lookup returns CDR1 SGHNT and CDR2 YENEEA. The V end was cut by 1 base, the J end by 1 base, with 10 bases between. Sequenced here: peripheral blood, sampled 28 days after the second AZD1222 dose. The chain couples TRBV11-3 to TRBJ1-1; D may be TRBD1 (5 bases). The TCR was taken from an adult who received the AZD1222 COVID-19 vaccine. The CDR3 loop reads CASSLAGQGNTEAFF. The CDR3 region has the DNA TGTGCCAGCAGCTTAGCAGGGCAGGGGAACACTGAAGCTTTCTTT.